A single sample is the source of the 14 T cell receptor beta chains below, sequenced in a study of shared clonotypes between healthy human individuals. The naive CD8 fraction comprised CD45RO-negative cells positively selected for CCR7 and excluded terminally differentiated effector memory CD45RA+ cells. Sequenced by immunoSEQ multiplex PCR; TCRdb stores in-frame clones only, minus some. The repertoire holds 1.5 million to 2.5 million clones, with just under 95% as singletons. Material for sequencing was naive CD8+ T cells sorted from blood. These receptors came from a man younger than 35 in good health.

The chain is built from TRBV4-1 and TRBJ2-3; maybe TRBD1 (7 bases). Germline values: CDR1 MGHRA, CDR2 YSYEKL. CDR3 size: 17 residues. Trimming removed 1 base at V and 0 bases at J, with 14 bases between. CDR3: CASSQVQGGGSTDTQYF. In nucleotides, the CDR3 is TGCGCCAGCAGCCAAGTCCAGGGGGGTGGGAGCACAGATACGCAGTATTTT.

The chain carries TRBV6-1 and TRBJ2-2; TRBD1 aligns across 7 bases. This CDR3 spans 13 amino acids. Germline assignment: CDR1 MNHNS and CDR2 SASEGT. The V gene end was trimmed by 4 bases and the J gene end by 5 bases; junction bases not matched to a gene: 1. The DNA for the CDR3 is TGTGCCAGCAGTGTGACAGGGACCGGGGAGCTGTTTTTT. This translates into CASSVTGTGELFF.

The chain is built from TRBV27 and TRBJ2-1; 11 nucleotides line up with TRBD2. The V gene's germline CDR1 is MNHEY and CDR2 SMNVEV (reference sequence). The CDR3 length is 13 residues. CDR3 region: CAIAGGTYNEQFF. The CDR3 nucleotides are TGTGCGATAGCGGGAGGGACCTACAATGAGCAGTTCTTC.

The V call is TRBV27, the J call TRBJ2-7, with 10 positions matching TRBD1. With V trimmed by 0 bases and J by 7 bases, 6 bases remained unmatched. Germline CDR1 MNHEY, CDR2 SMNVEV (reference sequence). The CDR3 has 15 residues. The CDR3 nucleotides are TGTGCCAGCAGTTTATCGGGGACAGGGGTAGGGGAGCAGTACTTC. Its protein is CASSLSGTGVGEQYF.

The chain combines TRBV19 with TRBJ1-2, with D possibly TRBD1 on 6 matching bases. Germline CDR1 reads LNHDA; CDR2 reads SQIVND (reference sequence). The V end lost 6 bases, the J end lost 3 bases, and 20 bases lay between the germline ends. CDR3 length: 16 residues. CDR3 coding DNA: TGTGCCAGTAGACCCCCACTGATCGGGGGCTACTATGGCTACACCTTC. It encodes CASRPPLIGGYYGYTF.

The chain couples TRBV28 to TRBJ2-5, with D possibly being TRBD1 (5 bases). Trimming removed 5 bases from V and 3 bases from J, with 10 bases in between. The germline gives CDR1 MDHEN, CDR2 SYDVKM. This CDR3 has 13 residues. In DNA, the CDR3 is TGTGCCAGCAGTCCAAGCAGGGAAGAGACCCAGTACTTC. This codes for CASSPSREETQYF. The complete variable domain, with remaining parts taken from reference TRBV28 and TRBJ2-5, reads DVKVTQSSRYLVKRTGEKVFLECVQDMDHENMFWYRQDPGLGLRLIYFSYDVKMKEKGDIPEGYSVSREKKERFSLILESASTNQTSMYLCASSPSREETQYFGPGTRLLVL.

This rearrangement joins TRBV10-3 to TRBJ2-7; the D gene is possibly TRBD2 (5 bases). V lost 10 bases and J lost 4, with 17 bases in between. CDR3 size: 13 residues. The V gene's germline CDR1 is ENHRY and CDR2 SYGVKD. CDR3 DNA: TGTGCCACCGGGGATGGGCCTAATTACGAGCAGTACTTC. Translating it yields CATGDGPNYEQYF.

CDR3 coding DNA: TGTGCCAGCAGTGGGGGCCCAGGGGCTGATAGGCCTGAGCAGTTCTTC. Translating it yields CASSGGPGADRPEQFF. The gene calls are TRBV6-1 and TRBJ2-1, with D tentatively TRBD1 (6 bases). The V and J ends lost 4 bases and 9 bases respectively, with 22 bases between them. CDR1 and CDR2 from the germline V gene are MNHNS and SASEGT. This CDR3 has 16 residues.

This chain uses TRBV30 with TRBJ1-1; D not resolved. V was trimmed by 6 bases and J by 0 bases, leaving 8 bases between them. The V gene's germline CDR1 is GTSNPN and CDR2 SVGIG (reference sequence). The CDR3 has 12 residues. This chain's CDR3 is CACDKMNTEAFF. CDR3 DNA sequence: TGTGCCTGCGACAAAATGAACACTGAAGCTTTCTTT.

The V call is TRBV7-9, the J call TRBJ2-1; 7 bases match TRBD2. With V trimmed by 1 base and J by 13 bases, 16 bases remained unmatched. Germline V gives CDR1 SEHNR, CDR2 FQNEAQ (reference sequence). The CDR3 loop spans 16 amino acids. CDR3 amino acids: CASSLGGGSQGPSQFF. The CDR3 region has the DNA TGTGCCAGCAGCTTAGGTGGCGGGAGCCAAGGTCCAAGTCAGTTCTTC. Supplemented by reference TRBV7-9 and TRBJ2-1, the full variable domain reads DTGVSQNPRHKITKRGQNVTFRCDPISEHNRLYWYRQTLGQGPEFLTYFQNEAQLEKSRLLSDRFSAERPKGSFSTLEIQRTEQGDSAMYLCASSLGGGSQGPSQFFGPGTRLTVL.

This clone appeared once. The gene calls are TRBV11-2 and TRBJ1-5; tentatively, D is TRBD1 (6 bases). The V and J ends lost 4 bases and 4 bases respectively, with 14 bases between them. Germline values: CDR1 SGHAT, CDR2 FQNNGV. The CDR3 has 15 residues. The CDR3 loop is CASSSGKGGNQPQHF. The CDR3 nucleotides are TGTGCCAGCAGCTCAGGGAAGGGGGGGAATCAGCCCCAGCATTTT.

The rearrangement uses TRBV7-9 and TRBJ2-1; tentative D call: TRBD2 (5 bases). V was pared by 4 bases and J by 3 bases, with 16 bases between. The germline gives CDR1 SEHNR, CDR2 FQNEAQ (reference sequence). The CDR3 is 16 amino acids. CDR3 DNA: TGTGCCAGCAGCTCCAGAGATGGAGGATACTACAATGAGCAGTTCTTC. It codes for CASSSRDGGYYNEQFF.

This clone was counted once. CDR3 protein: CASSQEYGASYNEQFF. In DNA form, the CDR3 reads TGCGCCAGCAGCCAAGAATACGGGGCCTCCTACAATGAGCAGTTCTTC. This chain joins TRBV4-3 and TRBJ2-1; D may match TRBD1 or TRBD2 (5 bases each). This CDR3 contains 16 residues. The V and J ends lost 0 bases and 0 bases respectively, with 9 bases between them. CDR1 is LGHNA, CDR2 YSLEER, per germline.

V gene TRBV10-2 combines with J gene TRBJ2-1; D may correspond to TRBD1 or TRBD2 (5 bases each). V was clipped by 1 base and J by 12 bases, with 10 bases between them. The CDR3 consists of 12 residues. Germline CDR1 reads WSHSY; CDR2 reads SAAADI. The CDR3 DNA reads TGCGCCAGCAGTGAGTGGGACCAATGGCAGTTCTTC. Translated, it gives CASSEWDQWQFF.